These 32 T cell receptor beta chains were sequenced from one sample in a study of a mutant IDH1 vaccine in newly diagnosed glioma. Documented time point: week 5, during vaccination. Topical imiquimod was applied with each vaccine dose, which held 300 ug of mutant IDH1 20-mer peptide. Only in-frame clones appear in the TCRdb table, and some are missing; sequencing was by immunoSEQ multiplex PCR. The sample lists approximately 60,000 clones, approximately 82% occurring once. For these TCRs, the target antigens are not known. The sample consisted of PBMCs, taken from a glioma patient whose treatment included an IDH1 peptide vaccine. The receptors were gathered from a woman younger than 35 with glioma. Some clones in this sample may be carry-over from other donors' samples.

The rearrangement joins TRBV2 to TRBJ1-5; D unclear. This CDR3 spans 14 amino acids. CDR1 is SNHLY, CDR2 FYNNEI, per germline. Trimming cost V 3 bases and J 7 bases, with 13 bases left between them. The CDR3 region has the DNA TGTGCCAGCAGTGAGGTGCGGGGAGCCCAGCCCCAGCATTTT. Translated, it gives CASSEVRGAQPQHF.

V usage is TRBV7-6 and J usage is TRBJ2-5; D gene ambiguous. There are 11 residues in the CDR3. The V and J ends lost 5 bases and 2 bases respectively, with 3 bases between them. CDR1 SGHVS and CDR2 FNYEAQ come from the germline V gene. CDR3 bases: TGTGCCAGCAGCGTTCAAGAGACCCAGTACTTC. This gives the protein CASSVQETQYF.

The rearrangement joins TRBV30 to TRBJ1-2; D is possibly TRBD1 (6 bases). V gave up 0 bases and J gave up 4 bases, with 9 bases separating them. The germline V gene has CDR1 GTSNPN and CDR2 SVGIG (reference sequence). The CDR3 spans 13 residues. In DNA form, the CDR3 reads TGTGCCTGGAGTGTCGGGGGCCCCTATGGCTACACCTTC. Protein sequence: CAWSVGGPYGYTF.

This clone came up a few times. The rearrangement links TRBV19 to TRBJ2-2; tentatively, D is TRBD2 (6 bases). Trimming took off 5 bases at V and 6 bases at J, with 13 bases between the two ends. The CDR3 is 14 amino acids. Germline CDR1 LNHDA, CDR2 SQIVND (reference sequence). CDR3 coding DNA: TGTGCCAGTAGTGTCGTAGGAGGGGCCGGGGAGCTGTTTTTT. It codes for CASSVVGGAGELFF.

Concerning this clone itself: A much bigger clone sits one base away, suggesting this may be a read error. The same CDR3 arises from other DNA sequences in this sample as well. The chain carries TRBV25-1 and TRBJ1-5; D possibly corresponds to TRBD1 (5 bases). Trimming took off 2 bases at V and 7 bases at J, with 12 bases between the two ends. CDR3 size: 14 residues. Germline assignment: CDR1 MGHDK and CDR2 SYGVNS. The CDR3 reads CASSEGGVNQPQHF. CDR3 nucleotides: TGTGCCAGCAGTGAAGGGGGAGTCAACCAGCCCCAGCATTTT.

The chain recombines TRBV9 with TRBJ2-3; 9 bases fit TRBD2. Trimming removed 1 base from V and 6 bases from J; junction bases left unmatched: 6. Germline V gene data show CDR1 as SGDLS and CDR2 as YYNGEE. This CDR3 has 15 amino acids. The CDR3 DNA sequence: TGTGCCAGCAGCGTATGGGGCGGGGGGGCCGATACGCAGTATTTT. Protein product: CASSVWGGGADTQYF.

This clone was observed a few times. This chain links TRBV6-1 with TRBJ1-2, with 8 bases identical to TRBD1. The length of the CDR3 is 14 residues. With V trimmed by 7 bases and J by 6 bases, 10 bases remained unmatched. CDR1 is MNHNS, CDR2 SASEGT, per germline. Written as DNA, the CDR3 is TGTGCCAGCACCCCGGGTACAGGGGGTCATGGCTACACCTTC. This gives the protein CASTPGTGGHGYTF.

This sequence joins TRBV4-2 and TRBJ2-5; TRBD2 matches 14 bases. V shed 1 base, J shed 1 base, and the junction held 2 bases outside the gene matches. This CDR3 spans 17 amino acids. Germline CDR1 and CDR2: LGHNA and YNFKEQ. CDR3 nucleotides: TGTGCCAGCAGCCAAGGGACTAGCGGGGGGACCCAAGAGACCCAGTACTTC. This gives the protein CASSQGTSGGTQETQYF.

The chain carries TRBV29-1 and TRBJ2-1; D is uncertain. The CDR3 length is 11 residues. CDR1 is SQVTM, CDR2 ANQGSEA, per germline. Trimming left V 5 bases short and J 6 bases short, with 8 bases between. DNA of the CDR3: TGCAGCGTTATAGAAGGCAATGAGCAGTTCTTC. It yields the protein CSVIEGNEQFF.

CDR3 region: CATSRSGFSYGYTF. CDR3 nucleotides: TGTGCCACCAGCAGAAGTGGGTTTAGCTATGGCTACACCTTC. V usage is TRBV15 and J usage is TRBJ1-2; unclear D gene. The CDR3 covers 14 residues. The germline V and J ends were trimmed by 2 bases and 4 bases, with 11 bases remaining between them. Germline CDR1 reads LNHNV; CDR2 reads YYDKDF (reference sequence).

The chain links TRBV5-1 to TRBJ2-2, with 7 bases that match TRBD2. Trimming cost V 0 bases and J 2 bases; bases outside gene matches: 4. This CDR3 has 16 amino acids. Germline CDR1 and CDR2: SGHRS and YFSETQ. The CDR3 DNA reads TGCGCCAGCAGCTTGGATGCGGGACTAAACACCGGGGAGCTGTTTTTT. Translation gives CASSLDAGLNTGELFF.

This clone was detected only a few times. CDR3 in amino acids: CASSPGVRGNEKLFF. The CDR3 bases are TGTGCCAGCAGCCCCGGGGTCAGGGGGAATGAAAAACTGTTTTTT. The chain carries TRBV6-5 and TRBJ1-4; 7 bases fit TRBD1. Trimming removed 6 bases from V and 5 bases from J; junction bases left unmatched: 9. The CDR3 has 15 residues. Per germline, CDR1 MNHEY and CDR2 SVGAGI.

This chain connects TRBV28 to TRBJ2-7; TRBD2 agrees at 11 bases. The V segment lost 6 bases and the J segment 3 bases; nucleotides outside the gene matches: 7. The germline CDR1 and CDR2 sequences are MDHEN and SYDVKM. CDR3 length: 15 amino acids. The CDR3 DNA reads as TGTGCCAGCAGCCCCCCACTAGCGGGAGTCTACGAGCAGTACTTC. Amino acids: CASSPPLAGVYEQYF.

This clone was observed a single time. The chain couples TRBV25-1 to TRBJ2-5; 12 bases agree with TRBD2. Germline V gene sequence: CDR1 MGHDK, CDR2 SYGVNS. This CDR3 spans 16 amino acids. The V gene end was trimmed by 1 base and the J gene end by 3 bases; junction bases not matched to a gene: 3. The CDR3 region is CASSESRLAGEETQYF. The CDR3 coding sequence is TGTGCCAGCAGTGAATCTCGACTAGCGGGAGAAGAGACCCAGTACTTC.

For the CDR3, the DNA is TGTGCCAGCAGCGACACAGGGGGCACTGAAGCTTTCTTT. Translation gives CASSDTGGTEAFF. The chain is built from TRBV5-6 and TRBJ1-1, with TRBD1 matching over 8 bases. Trimming cost V 4 bases and J 4 bases; bases outside gene matches: 3. The CDR3 totals 13 residues. Per germline, CDR1 SGHDT and CDR2 YYEEEE.

This chain links TRBV6-5 with TRBJ1-1; 8 positions match TRBD1. The CDR3 has 16 amino acids. Germline lookup yields CDR1 MNHEY and CDR2 SVGAGI. V shed 0 bases, J shed 6 bases, and the junction held 9 bases outside the gene matches. CDR3 sequence reads: CASSYSPAGGLAEAFF. The CDR3 DNA reads as TGTGCCAGCAGTTACTCACCGGCAGGGGGCCTAGCTGAAGCTTTCTTT.

This clone was seen just once. This chain uses TRBV20-1 with TRBJ2-3; unclear D gene. The CDR3 runs 11 residues. CDR1 DFQATT and CDR2 SNEGSKA come from the germline V gene (reference sequence). V was shortened by 5 bases and J by 2 bases, with 5 bases between the two germline ends. The CDR3 spells CSAGITDTQYF. CDR3 nucleotides: TGCAGTGCTGGGATCACAGATACGCAGTATTTT.

This clone showed up just a few times. The chain recombines TRBV9 with TRBJ1-4; TRBD1 is a possible D gene (5 bases). There are 13 residues in the CDR3. The ends were cut back, 4 bases at V and 13 bases at J, with 17 bases in the middle. Looked up from germline, CDR1 is SGDLS and CDR2 is YYNGEE. The CDR3 sequence is CASSSMGRLGLFF. The CDR3 nucleotides read TGTGCCAGCAGCTCAATGGGGCGATTAGGACTGTTTTTT. Full variable domain (rest looked up from reference TRBV9 and TRBJ1-4): DSGVTQTPKHLITATGQRVTLRCSPRSGDLSVYWYQQSLDQGLQFLIQYYNGEERAKGNILERFSAQQFPDLHSELNLSSLELGDSALYFCASSSMGRLGLFFGSGTQLSVL.

The chain couples TRBV11-2 to TRBJ2-7, with 15 bases that match TRBD2. The CDR3 spans 16 residues. Germline V CDR1 and CDR2: SGHAT, FQNNGV. J was trimmed by 7 bases and V by 4 bases; bases with no gene match: 8. CDR3 nucleotides: TGTGCCAGCAGCTCCCGGACTAGCGGGAGGGTTCGTGAGCAGTACTTC. It yields the protein CASSSRTSGRVREQYF. Looking up the rest from reference TRBV11-2 and TRBJ2-7 gives the full variable domain: EAGVAQSPRYKIIEKRQSVAFWCNPISGHATLYWYQQILGQGPKLLIQFQNNGVVDDSQLPKDRFSAERLKGVDSTLKIQPAKLEDSAVYLCASSSRTSGRVREQYFGPGTRLTVT.

The genes are TRBV14 and TRBJ1-2; the D gene is possibly TRBD1 (6 bases). The CDR3 length is 19 residues. The germline V and J ends were trimmed by 1 base and 0 bases, with 21 bases remaining between them. Germline lookup yields CDR1 SGHDN and CDR2 FVKESK. This CDR3 is CASSQGVLGTPASNYGYTF. CDR3 DNA sequence: TGTGCCAGCAGCCAAGGCGTACTAGGGACACCCGCCTCTAACTATGGCTACACCTTC.

The V and J genes are TRBV19 and TRBJ1-2, with D tentatively TRBD1 (5 bases). CDR1 is LNHDA and CDR2 is SQIVND in the germline V gene (reference sequence). The germline V and J ends were trimmed by 4 bases and 9 bases, with 21 bases remaining between them. This CDR3 has 15 residues. The CDR3 DNA reads TGTGCCAGTAGTACGGACGAGGCCCGGGGCCCGAGCTACACCTTC. Protein sequence: CASSTDEARGPSYTF.

The chain couples TRBV23-1 to TRBJ1-6; D uncertain. TRBV23-1 is filed as an ORF, its function uncertain. Trimming removed 0 bases from V and 7 bases from J, with 7 bases in between. This CDR3 has 14 residues. In nucleotides, the CDR3 is TGCGCCAGCAGTCAATCGGGCAGGAATTCACCCCTCCACTTT. This gives the protein CASSQSGRNSPLHF.

This clone appeared a few times. The chain couples TRBV7-9 to TRBJ2-2, with 11 bases matching TRBD2. The CDR3 is 17 amino acids. Germline V gene sequence: CDR1 SEHNR, CDR2 FQNEAQ (reference sequence). With V trimmed by 5 bases and J by 8 bases, 13 bases remained unmatched. For the CDR3, the DNA is TGTGCCAGCAGCCCTATGCAGGGACTAGCGGCACTAGGGGAGCTGTTTTTT. Residues: CASSPMQGLAALGELFF.

This chain uses TRBV10-3 with TRBJ1-5; D is possibly TRBD1 (5 bases). V shed 0 bases and J shed 3 bases, with 12 bases lying between them. Germline V CDR1 and CDR2: ENHRY, SYGVKD. This CDR3 spans 16 amino acids. The CDR3 DNA sequence: TGTGCCATCAGTGAGTCGATTACGGGGCACAATCAGCCCCAGCATTTT. It is translated as CAISESITGHNQPQHF.

The chain uses TRBV6-4 and TRBJ1-2; D remains unclear. Trimming removed 3 bases at V and 4 bases at J, with 15 bases between. The CDR3 is 15 amino acids. Germline values: CDR1 MRHNA, CDR2 SNTAGT. CDR3 amino acids: CASSEFRGGSYGYTF. CDR3 nucleotide sequence: TGTGCCAGCAGTGAGTTCCGTGGCGGAAGCTATGGCTACACCTTC.

This clone is medium-sized. V gene TRBV9 combines with J gene TRBJ2-3, with unresolved D. The CDR3 is made up of 11 amino acids. The germline V gene has CDR1 SGDLS and CDR2 YYNGEE. V shed 3 bases and J shed 2 bases, with 1 base lying between them. This chain's CDR3 is CASSDTDTQYF. CDR3 nucleotides: TGTGCCAGCAGCGACACAGATACGCAGTATTTT.

The rearrangement uses TRBV5-1 and TRBJ1-2, with TRBD1 identical over 7 bases. The CDR3 is 16 amino acids. V lost 4 bases to trimming and J lost 0 bases; unmatched junction nucleotides: 9. Per the germline V gene, CDR1 is SGHRS and CDR2 is YFSETQ. The CDR3 protein is CASSLGQALANYGYTF. The CDR3 DNA is TGCGCCAGCAGCCTAGGACAGGCATTAGCTAACTATGGCTACACCTTC.

This clone was counted a single time. The chain is built from TRBV7-2 and TRBJ1-3; possible D gene TRBD1, 5 bases. V shed 1 base and J shed 7 bases, with 14 bases lying between them. CDR3 size: 15 residues. Germline lookup yields CDR1 SGHTA and CDR2 FQGNSA. Written as DNA, the CDR3 is TGTGCCAGCAGCTTAGAAGCAGGGTATGGGAACACCATATATTTT. It specifies CASSLEAGYGNTIYF. The whole variable domain, filled in from reference TRBV7-2 and TRBJ1-3, reads GAGVSQSPSNKVTEKGKDVELRCDPISGHTALYWYRQSLGQGLEFLIYFQGNSAPDKSGLPSDRFSAERTGGSVSTLTIQRTQQEDSAVYLCASSLEAGYGNTIYFGEGSWLTVV.

The chain links TRBV6-5 to TRBJ2-7; D possibly uses TRBD1 or TRBD2 (5 bases each). The CDR3 spans 14 residues. Germline CDR1 is MNHEY and CDR2 is SVGAGI. Deletions cut 0 bases from V and 4 bases from J, with 10 bases between. The CDR3 coding sequence is TGTGCCAGCAGTTACTCTCGGGGCCGGTACGAGCAGTACTTC. Amino acids: CASSYSRGRYEQYF.

By frequency in the sample, this clone is medium-sized. This chain links TRBV10-1 with TRBJ2-7, with D perhaps TRBD1 (6 bases). V lost 4 bases and J lost 1, with 17 bases in between. The germline V gene has CDR1 WNHNN and CDR2 SYGVQD (reference sequence). This CDR3 region has 16 residues. CDR3 DNA sequence: TGCGCCAGCAGTGTCCTGGCAGGGGCGACTTCCTACGAGCAGTACTTC. Translating it yields CASSVLAGATSYEQYF.

The CDR3 is CASTWDRGIYEQYF. The CDR3 coding sequence is TGTGCCAGCACTTGGGACAGGGGAATCTACGAGCAGTACTTC. V and J are TRBV6-1 and TRBJ2-7, with 10 bases fitting TRBD1. The length of the CDR3 is 14 residues. Germline values: CDR1 MNHNS, CDR2 SASEGT. The trim removed 7 bases at V and 3 bases at J, leaving 6 bases unmatched.

The rearrangement uses TRBV4-2 and TRBJ2-1, with 8 bases that match TRBD2. CDR3 length: 16 amino acids. V shed 2 bases, J shed 7 bases, and the junction held 10 bases outside the gene matches. Germline loops: CDR1 LGHNA, CDR2 YNFKEQ. In nucleotides, the CDR3 is TGTGCCAGCAGCCAACGCGGGGGGCCGGGGTGGAATGAGCAGTTCTTC. This translates into CASSQRGGPGWNEQFF.